This passage covers 27 T cell receptor beta chains from one sample sequenced in a study of blood T cell repertoires in COVID-19. Profiling relied on immunoSEQ multiplex PCR, and the TCRdb table lists in-frame clones only, not all of them. The table records about 210,000 clones, around 80% of them present only once. The sequenced material came from peripheral blood. These receptors came from a man in his fifties or sixties with active or convalescent COVID-19.

The chain joins TRBV15 to TRBJ2-5; possibly TRBD2 for D (7 bases). CDR1 and CDR2 (germline): LNHNV, YYDKDF (reference sequence). The CDR3 contains 14 residues. Deletions cut 3 bases from V and 5 bases from J, with 13 bases between. CDR3: CATSRWGGQETQYF. In DNA form, the CDR3 reads TGTGCCACCAGCAGGTGGGGGGGCCAGGAGACCCAGTACTTC.

The chain is built from TRBV7-2 and TRBJ1-1, with TRBD1 matching 7 bases. V shed 5 bases and J 2 bases; nucleotides not matched to a gene: 5. CDR3 length: 14 amino acids. Germline CDR1 is SGHTA and CDR2 is FQGNSA. The CDR3 loop reads CASSRGQRNTEAFF. CDR3 DNA sequence: TGTGCCAGCAGCAGGGGACAGAGAAACACTGAAGCTTTCTTT.

The J gene is TRBJ2-3, the V gene TRBV2; the match to TRBD2 covers 8 bases. This CDR3 comprises 15 residues. The germline V gene has CDR1 SNHLY and CDR2 FYNNEI. V dropped 7 bases and J dropped 5; count of bases not matched to a gene: 11. DNA for the CDR3: TGTGCCAGCACCGTGGGGGGAGCGGGAGTAGATACGCAGTATTTT. The encoded protein is CASTVGGAGVDTQYF. The complete variable domain, with remaining parts taken from reference TRBV2 and TRBJ2-3, reads EPEVTQTPSHQVTQMGQEVILRCVPISNHLYFYWYRQILGQKVEFLVSFYNNEISEKSEIFDDQFSVERPDGSNFTLKIRSTKLEDSAMYFCASTVGGAGVDTQYFGPGTRLTVL.

The chain is built from TRBV12-3 or TRBV12-4 and TRBJ1-1; 8 nucleotides line up with TRBD1. Trimming took 8 bases from V and 1 from J; bases not matched to a gene: 0. The CDR3 loop spans 12 amino acids. This chain's CDR3 is CASGTGNTEAFF. DNA of the CDR3: TGTGCCAGCGGGACAGGGAACACTGAAGCTTTCTTT.

The CDR3 region is CASSIKLDSPLHF. The DNA for the CDR3 is TGTGCCAGTAGTATAAAGCTTGATTCACCCCTCCACTTT. The chain is built from TRBV19 and TRBJ1-6; D is ambiguous. The CDR3 extends over 13 amino acids. Trimming took off 2 bases at V and 8 bases at J, with 7 bases between the two ends. Germline CDR1 LNHDA, CDR2 SQIVND (reference sequence).

The V gene is TRBV10-1, the J gene TRBJ2-1; D is uncertain. Trimming shortened V by 5 bases and J by 6 bases, and 17 bases separated the two germline ends. The length of the CDR3 is 15 residues. From germline, CDR1 is WNHNN and CDR2 SYGVQD (reference sequence). This CDR3 is CASSLAGPAANEQFF. In DNA form, the CDR3 reads TGCGCCAGCAGTTTGGCCGGCCCCGCGGCCAATGAGCAGTTCTTC.

V gene TRBV19 combines with J gene TRBJ2-7, with D maybe TRBD1 (6 bases). Trimming removed 1 base at V and 6 bases at J, with 10 bases between. This CDR3 comprises 13 residues. CDR1 is LNHDA and CDR2 is SQIVND in the germline V gene (reference sequence). CDR3 in DNA: TGTGCCAGTAGTATAGGAACAGGGACCGAGCAGTACTTC. Translation gives CASSIGTGTEQYF.

This rearrangement joins TRBV6-2 or TRBV6-3 to TRBJ2-3; 7 bases match TRBD2. The CDR3 runs to 15 residues. The V segment lost 1 base and the J segment 6 bases; nucleotides outside the gene matches: 7. The germline V gene has CDR1 MNHEY and CDR2 SVGEGT. CDR3 sequence reads: CASSYLERGRDTQYF. CDR3 DNA: TGTGCCAGCAGTTACTTAGAGCGGGGCCGGGATACGCAGTATTTT.

The chain couples TRBV3-1 (or the pseudogene TRBV3-2) to TRBJ2-7; 8 bases map to TRBD2. Trimming cost V 0 bases and J 10 bases; bases outside gene matches: 5. The CDR3 runs to 13 residues. Germline CDR1 LGHDT, CDR2 YNNKEL (reference sequence). The CDR3 loop reads CASSQDGTSDQYF. CDR3 nucleotides: TGTGCCAGCAGCCAAGACGGGACTAGTGATCAGTACTTC.

This clone showed up just a few times. V and J are TRBV6-2 or TRBV6-3 and TRBJ1-2, with 9 bases aligning to TRBD1. CDR1 is MNHEY, CDR2 SVGEGT, per germline. This CDR3 has 20 amino acids. With 2 bases clipped from V and 3 bases from J, the junction kept 19 bases outside the gene matches. CDR3 in amino acids: CASSYPRFGQGKIVYYGYTF. The CDR3 DNA reads as TGTGCCAGCAGTTACCCCCGATTTGGACAGGGGAAGATAGTCTACTATGGCTACACCTTC.

V usage is TRBV5-1 and J usage is TRBJ1-1, with 8 positions matching TRBD1. Trimming removed 0 bases from V and 7 bases from J; junction bases left unmatched: 5. Per the germline V gene, CDR1 is SGHRS and CDR2 is YFSETQ. The CDR3 loop spans 14 amino acids. The CDR3 reads CASSLDTGTGEAFF. In DNA, the CDR3 is TGCGCCAGCAGCTTGGATACCGGGACAGGTGAAGCTTTCTTT.

This chain connects TRBV18 to TRBJ1-2; 10 positions match TRBD1. The CDR3 runs to 15 residues. Germline trimming cut 6 bases from V and 6 bases from J; bases unmatched to any gene: 10. The germline V gene encodes CDR1 KGHSH and CDR2 LQKENI. This CDR3 reads CASSPPPGTGDGYTF. Here the CDR3 DNA reads TGTGCCAGCTCGCCGCCACCCGGGACAGGGGATGGCTACACCTTC.

This chain connects TRBV24-1 to TRBJ1-1; maybe TRBD1 (6 bases). V was cut by 0 bases and J by 9 bases, with 10 bases left in between. This CDR3 contains 13 residues. Germline loops: CDR1 KGHDR, CDR2 SFDVKD. The CDR3 nucleotides are TGTGCCACCAGTGATTTGTGGGGGCAGCAAGCTTTCTTT. It specifies CATSDLWGQQAFF.

The chain joins TRBV5-4 to TRBJ1-5; D unresolved. Trimming stripped 0 bases from V and 6 bases from J, with 7 bases between. From germline, CDR1 is SGHNT and CDR2 YYREEE (reference sequence). There are 13 residues in the CDR3. Here the CDR3 reads CASSLEASQPQHF. DNA of the CDR3: TGTGCCAGCAGCTTGGAAGCAAGTCAGCCCCAGCATTTT. Full variable domain (remainder filled in from reference TRBV5-4 and TRBJ1-5): ETGVTQSPTHLIKTRGQQVTLRCSSQSGHNTVSWYQQALGQGPQFIFQYYREEENGRGNFPPRFSGLQFPNYSSELNVNALELDDSALYLCASSLEASQPQHFGDGTRLSIL.

The V call is TRBV11-2, the J call TRBJ1-2, with 8 bases matching TRBD1. Germline loops: CDR1 SGHAT, CDR2 FQNNGV. The ends lost 4 bases at V and 6 bases at J; junction bases unmatched: 10. The CDR3 has 15 residues. This chain's CDR3 is CASSSRTGRSHGYTF. CDR3 nucleotides: TGTGCCAGCAGCTCCCGGACAGGGCGGTCCCATGGCTACACCTTC. Full variable domain (missing parts from reference TRBV11-2 and TRBJ1-2): EAGVAQSPRYKIIEKRQSVAFWCNPISGHATLYWYQQILGQGPKLLIQFQNNGVVDDSQLPKDRFSAERLKGVDSTLKIQPAKLEDSAVYLCASSSRTGRSHGYTFGSGTRLTVV.

This clone was seen once. The chain is built from TRBV10-2 and TRBJ2-5, with TRBD2 matching over 9 bases. V shed 2 bases and J 5 bases; nucleotides not matched to a gene: 6. This CDR3 comprises 15 residues. Looked up from germline, CDR1 is WSHSY and CDR2 is SAAADI. The CDR3 nucleotides are TGCGCCAGCAGTGAGGTCGCGGGGGGGTCTGAGACCCAGTACTTC. Translation gives CASSEVAGGSETQYF.

About this clone: This sample also contains other DNA sequences that code for the same CDR3. This sequence joins TRBV19 and TRBJ2-7; 8 bases line up with TRBD1. The CDR3 spans 14 residues. Trimming took 6 bases from V and 3 from J; bases not matched to a gene: 7. The germline CDR1 and CDR2 sequences are LNHDA and SQIVND (reference sequence). For the CDR3, the DNA is TGTGCCAGTAGGCCCGGGACAGGAGGCTACGAGCAGTACTTC. Residues: CASRPGTGGYEQYF.

The chain has TRBV10-3 and TRBJ2-1, with TRBD1 as a possible D gene (6 bases). The CDR3 has 14 amino acids. The germline V gene has CDR1 ENHRY and CDR2 SYGVKD. V gave up 8 bases and J gave up 5 bases, with 16 bases separating them. For the CDR3, the DNA is TGTGCCATCCGAGGGACCGGGACAAACAATGAGCAGTTCTTC. Translated: CAIRGTGTNNEQFF.

Only one count was recorded for this clone. This rearrangement joins TRBV7-9 to TRBJ2-6; D perhaps matches TRBD1 (6 bases). The CDR3 runs 19 residues. The V gene lost 5 bases and the J gene lost 0 bases, with 20 bases spanning the gap. Germline values: CDR1 SEHNR, CDR2 FQNEAQ (reference sequence). Here the CDR3 DNA reads TGTGCCAGCAGCACTCGCCTTGGGGACACCGACTCTGGGGCCAACGTCCTGACTTTC. This sequence encodes CASSTRLGDTDSGANVLTF.

This chain joins TRBV18 and TRBJ1-1, with TRBD1 identical over 8 bases. The V and J ends lost 4 bases and 3 bases, in that order; junction bases with no gene match: 4. CDR1 KGHSH and CDR2 LQKENI come from the germline V gene. CDR3 length equals 14 residues. The CDR3: CASSLQGADTEAFF. The CDR3 DNA is TGTGCCAGCTCACTTCAGGGGGCGGACACTGAAGCTTTCTTT.

The gene calls are TRBV7-9 and TRBJ1-4; 7 nucleotides align to TRBD1. Germline V gene data show CDR1 as SEHNR and CDR2 as FQNEAQ (reference sequence). The CDR3 loop spans 14 amino acids. The V gene end was trimmed by 4 bases and the J gene end by 4 bases; junction bases not matched to a gene: 3. CDR3 sequence: CASSSQGINEKLFF. CDR3 coding DNA: TGTGCCAGCAGCTCACAGGGGATTAATGAAAAACTGTTTTTT.

This clone was counted once. The V gene is TRBV19, the J gene TRBJ2-7; D is perhaps TRBD1 (5 bases). The CDR3 covers 15 residues. Germline V CDR1 and CDR2: LNHDA, SQIVND (reference sequence). V dropped 7 bases and J dropped 3 bases, with 19 bases sitting between them. The CDR3 DNA follows: TGTGCCAGTACTCTTACCCTGGGGCAGAACTACGAGCAGTACTTC. Amino acid sequence: CASTLTLGQNYEQYF.

The J gene is TRBJ2-7, the V gene TRBV23-1; TRBD1 matches 8 bases. TRBV23-1 is identified as an open reading frame with a role that is uncertain. The J segment lost 1 base and the V segment lost 1 base, leaving 0 bases of the junction unmatched. CDR3 length equals 14 residues. The CDR3 is CASSQWDRSYEQYF. The CDR3 bases are TGCGCCAGCAGTCAATGGGACAGGTCCTACGAGCAGTACTTC.

The chain couples TRBV5-4 to TRBJ2-1; 7 nucleotides agree with TRBD2. With V trimmed by 4 bases and J by 0 bases, 7 bases remained unmatched. In germline, CDR1 is SGHNT, CDR2 YYREEE (reference sequence). The CDR3 is 16 amino acids. The CDR3 DNA reads as TGTGCCAGCAGCGTTACTCGCGGGAGCTCCTACAATGAGCAGTTCTTC. It translates to CASSVTRGSSYNEQFF.

The J gene is TRBJ2-3, the V gene TRBV30; no definite D call. The CDR3 extends over 12 amino acids. The ends were cut back, 4 bases at V and 4 bases at J, with 9 bases in the middle. Germline loops: CDR1 GTSNPN, CDR2 SVGIG (reference sequence). The CDR3 region is CAWTPFADTQYF. The DNA of the CDR3 is TGTGCCTGGACCCCTTTTGCAGATACGCAGTATTTT.

The V gene is TRBV6-1, the J gene TRBJ1-2; D not resolved. The V and J ends lost 1 base and 7 bases respectively, with 13 bases between them. The germline V gene has CDR1 MNHNS and CDR2 SASEGT. CDR3 length: 14 amino acids. CDR3 coding DNA: TGTGCCAGCAGTGAAGGGATGAGGTCGAGTGGCTACACCTTC. Its protein product is CASSEGMRSSGYTF.

The rearrangement joins TRBV7-2 to TRBJ2-1, with TRBD2 matching 9 bases. V dropped 2 bases and J dropped 11; count of bases not matched to a gene: 7. This CDR3 contains 14 residues. The germline gives CDR1 SGHTA, CDR2 FQGNSA. The CDR3 is CASSLFAGGPQQFF. CDR3 sequence (DNA): TGTGCCAGCAGCTTATTTGCGGGAGGGCCTCAGCAGTTCTTC.